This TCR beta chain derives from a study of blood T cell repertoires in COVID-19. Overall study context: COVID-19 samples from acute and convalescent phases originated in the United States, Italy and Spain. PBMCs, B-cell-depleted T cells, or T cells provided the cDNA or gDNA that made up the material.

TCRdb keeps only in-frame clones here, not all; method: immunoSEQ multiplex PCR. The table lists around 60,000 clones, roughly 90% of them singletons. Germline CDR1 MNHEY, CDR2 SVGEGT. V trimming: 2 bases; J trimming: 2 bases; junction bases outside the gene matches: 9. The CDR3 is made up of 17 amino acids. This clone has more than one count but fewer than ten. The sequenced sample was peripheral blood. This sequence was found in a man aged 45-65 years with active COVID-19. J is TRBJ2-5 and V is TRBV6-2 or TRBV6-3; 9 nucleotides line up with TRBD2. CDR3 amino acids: CASSYPLRRGGQETQYF. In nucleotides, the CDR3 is TGTGCCAGCAGTTACCCCTTACGGCGGGGGGGTCAAGAGACCCAGTACTTC.